This TCR beta chain is from a study of blood T cell repertoires in COVID-19. Study-level background: The samples span acute and convalescent COVID-19 from the United States, Italy and Spain. In each case, the material was cDNA or gDNA derived from T cells, B-cell-depleted T cells, or PBMCs.

This CDR3 is built from 15 residues. V gave up 2 bases and J gave up 3 bases, with 12 bases separating them. CDR1 is MDHEN, CDR2 SYDVKM, per germline. Source study methods: Amplification from reference gene primers served as the basis for estimated nucleated cell counts. The assay was immunoSEQ multiplex PCR, and TCRdb's table has in-frame clones only and misses some. That table supplies the V and J calls and clone size; D and trimming were determined from the DNA. The table lists fewer than 130,000 clones, over 60% of them singletons, with about a sixth in the top ten. The receptor was derived from a woman aged 80 or over with active or convalescent COVID-19. The specimen sequenced was peripheral blood. The gene calls are TRBV28 and TRBJ2-3; D is possibly TRBD2 (6 bases). This CDR3 is CASSLILAGTDTQYF. In nucleotides, the CDR3 is TGTGCCAGCAGTTTAATTTTGGCGGGAACAGATACGCAGTATTTT.